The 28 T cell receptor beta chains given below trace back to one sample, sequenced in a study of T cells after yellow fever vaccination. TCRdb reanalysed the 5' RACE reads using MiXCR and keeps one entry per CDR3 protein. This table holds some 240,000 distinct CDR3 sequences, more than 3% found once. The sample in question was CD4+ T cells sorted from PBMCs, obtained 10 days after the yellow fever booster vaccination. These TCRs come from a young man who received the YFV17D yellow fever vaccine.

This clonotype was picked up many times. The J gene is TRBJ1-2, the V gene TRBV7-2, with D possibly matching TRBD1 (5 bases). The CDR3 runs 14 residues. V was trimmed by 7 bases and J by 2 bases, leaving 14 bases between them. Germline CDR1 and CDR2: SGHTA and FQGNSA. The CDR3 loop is CASTALGQNYGYTF. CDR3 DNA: TGTGCCAGCACGGCCCTGGGGCAAAACTATGGCTACACCTTC.

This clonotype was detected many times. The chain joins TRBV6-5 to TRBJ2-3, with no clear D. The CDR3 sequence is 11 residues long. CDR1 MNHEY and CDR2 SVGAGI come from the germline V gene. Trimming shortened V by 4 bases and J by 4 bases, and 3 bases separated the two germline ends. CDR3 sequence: CASSSPDTQYF. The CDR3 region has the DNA TGTGCCAGCAGTTCGCCAGATACGCAGTATTTT.

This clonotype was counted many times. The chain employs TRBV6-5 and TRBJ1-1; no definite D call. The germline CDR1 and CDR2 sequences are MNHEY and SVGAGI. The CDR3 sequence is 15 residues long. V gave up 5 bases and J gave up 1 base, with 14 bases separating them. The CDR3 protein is CASSRRPLPNTEAFF. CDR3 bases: TGTGCCAGCAGTCGCCGACCCCTCCCGAACACTGAAGCTTTCTTT.

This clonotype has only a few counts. For the CDR3, the DNA is TGCAGTGCTAGATCGAGGGGCGGTCGCAATCAGCCCCAGCATTTT. Its translation is CSARSRGGRNQPQHF. The gene calls are TRBV20-1 and TRBJ1-5; D perhaps matches TRBD1 (5 bases). The CDR3 extends over 15 amino acids. Germline loops: CDR1 DFQATT, CDR2 SNEGSKA (reference sequence). The V end lost 2 bases, the J end lost 2 bases, and 13 bases lay between the germline ends.

CDR3 sequence reads: CASSLVNGQGQPQHF. CDR3 bases: TGTGCCAGCAGCTTAGTTAATGGACAAGGACAGCCCCAGCATTTT. The chain joins TRBV7-2 to TRBJ1-5, with D possibly matching TRBD1 (5 bases). The ends were cut back, 1 base at V and 7 bases at J, with 14 bases in the middle. The CDR3 is 15 residues long. The germline V gene has CDR1 SGHTA and CDR2 FQGNSA.

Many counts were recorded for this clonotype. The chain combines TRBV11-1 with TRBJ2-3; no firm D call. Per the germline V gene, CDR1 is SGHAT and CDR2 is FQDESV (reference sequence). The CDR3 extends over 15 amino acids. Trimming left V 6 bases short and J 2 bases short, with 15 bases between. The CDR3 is CASRSWESPTDTQYF. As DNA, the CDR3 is TGTGCCAGCAGGTCCTGGGAATCTCCCACAGATACGCAGTATTTT.

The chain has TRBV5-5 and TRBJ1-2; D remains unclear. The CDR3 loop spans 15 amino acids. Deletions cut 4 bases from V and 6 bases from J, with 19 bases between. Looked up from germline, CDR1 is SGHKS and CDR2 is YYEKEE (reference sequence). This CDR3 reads CASSPNAPGANGYTF. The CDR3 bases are TGTGCCAGCAGCCCAAACGCCCCCGGTGCGAATGGCTACACCTTC.

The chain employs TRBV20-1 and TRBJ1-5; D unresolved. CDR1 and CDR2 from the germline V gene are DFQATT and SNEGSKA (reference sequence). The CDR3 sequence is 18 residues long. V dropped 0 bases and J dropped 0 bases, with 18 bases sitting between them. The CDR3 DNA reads TGCAGTGCTAGAGATGGAGGCACCTTGCGACATAGCAATCAGCCCCAGCATTTT. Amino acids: CSARDGGTLRHSNQPQHF.

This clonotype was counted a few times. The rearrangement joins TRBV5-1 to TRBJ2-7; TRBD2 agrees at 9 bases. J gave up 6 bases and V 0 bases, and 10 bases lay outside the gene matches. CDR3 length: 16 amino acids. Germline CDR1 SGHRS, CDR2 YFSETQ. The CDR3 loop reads CASSLDGTSFTSEQYF. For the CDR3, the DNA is TGCGCCAGCAGCTTGGACGGGACTAGCTTTACCTCCGAGCAGTACTTC.

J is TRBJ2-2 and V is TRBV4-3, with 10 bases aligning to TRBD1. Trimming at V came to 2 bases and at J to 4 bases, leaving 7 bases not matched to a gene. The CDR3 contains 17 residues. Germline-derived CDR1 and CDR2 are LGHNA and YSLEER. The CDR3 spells CASSQTGTGVVTGELFF. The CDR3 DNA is TGCGCCAGCAGCCAAACCGGGACAGGGGTGGTCACCGGGGAGCTGTTTTTT.

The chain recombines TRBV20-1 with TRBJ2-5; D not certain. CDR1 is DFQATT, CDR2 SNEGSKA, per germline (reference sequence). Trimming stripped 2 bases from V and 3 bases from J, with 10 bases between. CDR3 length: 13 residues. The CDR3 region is CSARIAKKETQYF. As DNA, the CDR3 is TGCAGTGCTAGAATAGCAAAAAAAGAGACCCAGTACTTC.

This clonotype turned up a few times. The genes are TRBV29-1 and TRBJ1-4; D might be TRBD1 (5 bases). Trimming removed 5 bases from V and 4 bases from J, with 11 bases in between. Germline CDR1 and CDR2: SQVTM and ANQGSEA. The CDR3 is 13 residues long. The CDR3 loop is CSVHRGLNEKLFF. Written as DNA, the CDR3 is TGCAGCGTTCACCGGGGCCTTAATGAAAAACTGTTTTTT.

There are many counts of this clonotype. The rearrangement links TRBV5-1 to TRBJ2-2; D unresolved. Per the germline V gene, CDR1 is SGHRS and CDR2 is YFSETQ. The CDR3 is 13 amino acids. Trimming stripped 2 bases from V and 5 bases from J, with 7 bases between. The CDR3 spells CASSLTVTGELFF. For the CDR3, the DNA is TGCGCCAGCAGCTTAACGGTTACCGGGGAGCTGTTTTTT.

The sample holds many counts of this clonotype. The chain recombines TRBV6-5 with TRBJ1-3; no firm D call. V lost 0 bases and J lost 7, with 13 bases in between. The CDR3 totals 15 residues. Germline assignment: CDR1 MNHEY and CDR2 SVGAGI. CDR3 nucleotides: TGTGCCAGCAGTTACTCGGCCCTTTCGCGGAACACCATATATTTT. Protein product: CASSYSALSRNTIYF.

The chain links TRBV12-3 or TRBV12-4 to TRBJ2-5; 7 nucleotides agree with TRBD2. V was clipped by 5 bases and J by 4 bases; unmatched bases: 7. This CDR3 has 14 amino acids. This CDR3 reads CASSRGVLRETQYF. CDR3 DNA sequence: TGTGCCAGCAGTCGGGGGGTTCTGAGAGAGACCCAGTACTTC.

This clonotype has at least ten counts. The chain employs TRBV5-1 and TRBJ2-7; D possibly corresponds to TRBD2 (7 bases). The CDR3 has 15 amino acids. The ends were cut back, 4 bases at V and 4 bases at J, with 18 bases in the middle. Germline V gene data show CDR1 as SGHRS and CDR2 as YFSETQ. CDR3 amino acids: CASSPLWGGQYEQYF. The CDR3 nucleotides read TGCGCCAGCAGCCCGTTGTGGGGGGGCCAGTACGAGCAGTACTTC. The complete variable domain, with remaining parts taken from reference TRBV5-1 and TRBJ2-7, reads KAGVTQTPRYLIKTRGQQVTLSCSPISGHRSVSWYQQTPGQGLQFLFEYFSETQRNKGNFPGRFSGRQFSNSRSEMNVSTLELGDSALYLCASSPLWGGQYEQYFGPGTRLTVT.

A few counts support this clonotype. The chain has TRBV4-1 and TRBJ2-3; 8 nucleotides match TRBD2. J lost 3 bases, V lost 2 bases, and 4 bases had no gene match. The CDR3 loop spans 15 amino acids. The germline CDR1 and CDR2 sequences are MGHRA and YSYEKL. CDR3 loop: CASSQRGGLTDTQYF. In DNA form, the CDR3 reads TGCGCCAGCAGCCAACGCGGGGGGCTAACAGATACGCAGTATTTT.

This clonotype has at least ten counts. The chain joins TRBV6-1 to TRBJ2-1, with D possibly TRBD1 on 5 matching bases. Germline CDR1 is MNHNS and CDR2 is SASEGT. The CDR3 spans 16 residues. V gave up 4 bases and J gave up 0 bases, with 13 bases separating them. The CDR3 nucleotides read TGTGCCAGCAGTGGAAACCGAAGGGGCTCCTACAATGAGCAGTTCTTC. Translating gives CASSGNRRGSYNEQFF.

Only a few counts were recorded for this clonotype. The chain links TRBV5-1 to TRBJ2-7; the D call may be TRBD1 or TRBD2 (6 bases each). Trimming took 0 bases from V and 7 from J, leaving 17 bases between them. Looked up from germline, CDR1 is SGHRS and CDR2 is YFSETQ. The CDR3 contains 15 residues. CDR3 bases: TGCGCCAGCAGCTTGGAGGTCTGGGGGGCAGGGGAGCAGTACGTC. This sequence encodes CASSLEVWGAGEQYV.

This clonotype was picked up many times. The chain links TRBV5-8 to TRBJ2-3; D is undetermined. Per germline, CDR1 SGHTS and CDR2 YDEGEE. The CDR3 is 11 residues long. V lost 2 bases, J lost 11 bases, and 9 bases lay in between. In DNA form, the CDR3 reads TGTGCCAGCAGCTTTGGGAATAAGCAGTATTTT. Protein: CASSFGNKQYF.

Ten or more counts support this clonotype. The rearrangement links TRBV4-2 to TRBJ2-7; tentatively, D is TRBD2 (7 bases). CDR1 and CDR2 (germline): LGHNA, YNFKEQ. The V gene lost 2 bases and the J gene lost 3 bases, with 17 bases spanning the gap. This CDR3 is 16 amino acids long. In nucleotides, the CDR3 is TGTGCCAGCAGCCAATCGCCGGGGGGCGCTCTCTACGAGCAGTACTTC. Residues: CASSQSPGGALYEQYF.

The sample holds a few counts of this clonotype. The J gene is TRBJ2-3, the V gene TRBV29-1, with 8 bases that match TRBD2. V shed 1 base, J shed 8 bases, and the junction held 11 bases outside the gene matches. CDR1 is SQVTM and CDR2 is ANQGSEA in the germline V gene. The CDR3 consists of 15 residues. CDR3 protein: CSVEAGGGTLSTQYF. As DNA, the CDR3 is TGCAGCGTTGAAGCCGGGGGGGGGACTCTCAGTACGCAGTATTTT.

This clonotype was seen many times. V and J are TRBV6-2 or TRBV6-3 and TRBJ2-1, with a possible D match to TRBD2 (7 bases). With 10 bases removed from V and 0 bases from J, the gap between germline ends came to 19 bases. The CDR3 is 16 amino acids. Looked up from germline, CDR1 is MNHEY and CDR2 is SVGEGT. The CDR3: CATQPTGRGSYNEQFF. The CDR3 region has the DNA TGTGCCACCCAGCCCACAGGGAGGGGCTCCTACAATGAGCAGTTCTTC.

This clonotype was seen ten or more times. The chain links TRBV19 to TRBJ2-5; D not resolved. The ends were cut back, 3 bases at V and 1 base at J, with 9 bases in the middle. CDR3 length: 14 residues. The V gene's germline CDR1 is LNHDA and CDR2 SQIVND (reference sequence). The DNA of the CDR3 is TGTGCCAGTAGTATGACGGTTATCCAAGAGACCCAGTACTTC. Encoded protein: CASSMTVIQETQYF.

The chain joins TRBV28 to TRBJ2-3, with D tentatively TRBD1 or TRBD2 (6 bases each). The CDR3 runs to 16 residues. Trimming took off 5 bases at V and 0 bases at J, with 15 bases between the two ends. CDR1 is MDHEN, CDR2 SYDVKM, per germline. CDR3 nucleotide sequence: TGTGCCAGCAGTAGGAGGGGGGAATTGAGCACAGATACGCAGTATTTT. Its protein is CASSRRGELSTDTQYF.

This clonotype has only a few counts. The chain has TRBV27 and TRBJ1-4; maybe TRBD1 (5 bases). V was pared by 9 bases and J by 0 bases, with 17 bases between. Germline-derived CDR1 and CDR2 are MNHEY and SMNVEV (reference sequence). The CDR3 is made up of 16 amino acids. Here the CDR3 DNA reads TGTGCCAGTTCGGTGGGGGGTGCGGCAACTAATGAAAAACTGTTTTTT. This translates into CASSVGGAATNEKLFF.

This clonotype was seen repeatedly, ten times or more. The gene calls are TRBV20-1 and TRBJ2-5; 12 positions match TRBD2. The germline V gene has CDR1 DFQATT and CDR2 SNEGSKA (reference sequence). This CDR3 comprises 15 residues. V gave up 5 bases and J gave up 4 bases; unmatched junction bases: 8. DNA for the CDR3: TGCAGTGCTCGGCTAGCGGGGGGGCCAATAGAGACCCAGTACTTC. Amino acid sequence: CSARLAGGPIETQYF.

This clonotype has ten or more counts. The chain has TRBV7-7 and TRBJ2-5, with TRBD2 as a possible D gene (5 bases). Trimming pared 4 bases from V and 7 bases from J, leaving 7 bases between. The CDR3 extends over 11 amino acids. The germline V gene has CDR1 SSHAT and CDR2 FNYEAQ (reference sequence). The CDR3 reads CASSSRGTQYF. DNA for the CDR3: TGTGCCAGCAGCTCCCGGGGGACCCAGTACTTC. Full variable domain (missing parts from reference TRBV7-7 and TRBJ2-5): GAGVSQSPRYKVTKRGQDVTLRCDPISSHATLYWYQQALGQGPEFLTYFNYEAQPDKSGLPSDRFSAERPEGSISTLTIQRTEQRDSAMYRCASSSRGTQYFGPGTRLLVL.